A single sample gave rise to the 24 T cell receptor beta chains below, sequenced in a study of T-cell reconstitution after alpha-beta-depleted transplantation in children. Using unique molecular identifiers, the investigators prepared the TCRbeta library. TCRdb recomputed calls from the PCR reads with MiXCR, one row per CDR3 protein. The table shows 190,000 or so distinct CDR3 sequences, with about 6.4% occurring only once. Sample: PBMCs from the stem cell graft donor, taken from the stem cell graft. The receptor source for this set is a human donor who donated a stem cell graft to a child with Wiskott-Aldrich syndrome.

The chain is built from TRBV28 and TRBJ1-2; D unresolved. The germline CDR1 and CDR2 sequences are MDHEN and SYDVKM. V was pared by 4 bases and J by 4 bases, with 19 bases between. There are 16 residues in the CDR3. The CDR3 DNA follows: TGTGCCAGCAGTTCACCTTCCGGGATCGGCGTCTATGGCTACACCTTC. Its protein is CASSSPSGIGVYGYTF.

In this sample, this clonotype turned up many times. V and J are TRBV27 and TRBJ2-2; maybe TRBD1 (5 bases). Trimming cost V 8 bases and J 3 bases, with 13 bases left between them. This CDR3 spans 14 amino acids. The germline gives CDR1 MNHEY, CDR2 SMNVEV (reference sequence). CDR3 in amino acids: CASGSRVDTGELFF. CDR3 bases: TGTGCCAGCGGATCCAGGGTTGACACCGGGGAGCTGTTTTTT.

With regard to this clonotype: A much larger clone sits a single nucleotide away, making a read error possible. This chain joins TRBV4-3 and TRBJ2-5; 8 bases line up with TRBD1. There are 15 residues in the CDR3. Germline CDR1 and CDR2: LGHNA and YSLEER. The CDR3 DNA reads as TGCGCCAGCAGCCAAGATGCAGGGGGCTTCGAGACCAAGTACTTC. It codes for CASSQDAGGFETKYF.

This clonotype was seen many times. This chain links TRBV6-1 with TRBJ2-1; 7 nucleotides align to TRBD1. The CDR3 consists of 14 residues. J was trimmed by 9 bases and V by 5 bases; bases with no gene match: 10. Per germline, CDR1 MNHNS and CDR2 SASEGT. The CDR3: CASSLLTGTGEQFF. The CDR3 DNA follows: TGTGCCAGCAGTCTTTTGACAGGGACGGGTGAGCAGTTCTTC.

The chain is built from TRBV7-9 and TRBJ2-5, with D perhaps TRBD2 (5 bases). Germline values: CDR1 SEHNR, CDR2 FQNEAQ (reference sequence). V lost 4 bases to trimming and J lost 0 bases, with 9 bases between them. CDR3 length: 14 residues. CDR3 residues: CASSSGEYQETQYF. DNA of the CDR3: TGTGCCAGCAGCTCCGGGGAGTACCAAGAGACCCAGTACTTC.

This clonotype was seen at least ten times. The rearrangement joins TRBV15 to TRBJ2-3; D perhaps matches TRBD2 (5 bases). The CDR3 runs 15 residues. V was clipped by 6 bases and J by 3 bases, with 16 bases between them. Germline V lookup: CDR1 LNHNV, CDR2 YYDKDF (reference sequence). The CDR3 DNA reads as TGTGCCACCAGAGGTCTAAGCGGCCTAACAGATACGCAGTATTTT. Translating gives CATRGLSGLTDTQYF.

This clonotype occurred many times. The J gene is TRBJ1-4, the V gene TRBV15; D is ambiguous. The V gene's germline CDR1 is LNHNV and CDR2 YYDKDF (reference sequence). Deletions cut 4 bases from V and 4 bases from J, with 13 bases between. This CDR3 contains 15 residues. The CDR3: CATSKAAGYNEKLFF. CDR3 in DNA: TGTGCCACCAGCAAGGCGGCGGGGTATAATGAAAAACTGTTTTTT. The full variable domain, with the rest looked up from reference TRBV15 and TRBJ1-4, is DAMVIQNPRYQVTQFGKPVTLSCSQTLNHNVMYWYQQKSSQAPKLLFHYYDKDFNNEADTPDNFQSRRPNTSFCFLDIRSPGLGDTAMYLCATSKAAGYNEKLFFGSGTQLSVL.

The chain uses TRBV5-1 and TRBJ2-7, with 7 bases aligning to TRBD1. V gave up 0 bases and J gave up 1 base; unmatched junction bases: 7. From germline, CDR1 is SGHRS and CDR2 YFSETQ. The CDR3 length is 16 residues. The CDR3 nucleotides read TGCGCCAGCAGCTTGGCGGGGACAGTCTATTCCTACGAGCAGTACTTC. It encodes CASSLAGTVYSYEQYF.

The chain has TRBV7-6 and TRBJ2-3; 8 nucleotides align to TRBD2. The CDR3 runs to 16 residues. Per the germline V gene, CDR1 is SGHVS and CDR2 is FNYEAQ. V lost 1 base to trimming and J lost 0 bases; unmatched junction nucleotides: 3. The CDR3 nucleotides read TGTGCCAGCAGCTTAGGGGCTAGCGGGAGCACAGATACGCAGTATTTT. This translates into CASSLGASGSTDTQYF. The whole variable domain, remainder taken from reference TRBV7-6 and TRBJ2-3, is GAGVSQSPRYKVTKRGQDVALRCDPISGHVSLYWYRQALGQGPEFLTYFNYEAQQDKSGLPNDRFSAERPEGSISTLTIQRTEQRDSAMYRCASSLGASGSTDTQYFGPGTRLTVL.

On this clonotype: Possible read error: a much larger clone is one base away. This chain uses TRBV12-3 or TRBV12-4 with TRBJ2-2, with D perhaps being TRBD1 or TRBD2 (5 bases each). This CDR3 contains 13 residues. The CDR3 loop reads CACSPRGGGELFF. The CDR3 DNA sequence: TGTGCCTGCAGTCCCCGGGGCGGCGGGGAGCTGTTTTTT.

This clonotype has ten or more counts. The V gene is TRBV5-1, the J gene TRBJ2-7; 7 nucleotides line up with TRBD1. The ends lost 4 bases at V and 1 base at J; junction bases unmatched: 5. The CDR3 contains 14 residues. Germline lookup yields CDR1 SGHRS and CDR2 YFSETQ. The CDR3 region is CASSGQVFSYEQYF. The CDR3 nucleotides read TGCGCCAGCAGCGGACAGGTTTTTTCCTACGAGCAGTACTTC.

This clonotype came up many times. The CDR3 sequence: CSVTQNTWGSGVEFF. The DNA for the CDR3 is TGCAGCGTTACCCAAAACACTTGGGGGTCTGGAGTGGAGTTCTTC. The chain is built from TRBV29-1 and TRBJ2-1, with D tentatively TRBD1 or TRBD2 (5 bases each). The CDR3 is made up of 15 amino acids. Germline V gene lookup returns CDR1 SQVTM and CDR2 ANQGSEA. V lost 5 bases and J 14 bases, leaving 28 bases between the germline ends.

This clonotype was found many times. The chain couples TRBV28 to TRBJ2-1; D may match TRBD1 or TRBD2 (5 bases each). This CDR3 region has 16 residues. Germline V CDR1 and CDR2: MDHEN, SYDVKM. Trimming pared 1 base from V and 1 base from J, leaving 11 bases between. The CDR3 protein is CASSLLAGTSYNEQFF. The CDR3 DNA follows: TGTGCCAGCAGTTTATTAGCAGGGACGTCCTACAATGAGCAGTTCTTC.

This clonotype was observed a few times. CDR3 loop: CASSWDSSNNQPQHF. In nucleotides, the CDR3 is TGTGCCAGCAGTTGGGACAGTTCCAACAATCAGCCCCAGCATTTT. The rearrangement uses TRBV27 and TRBJ1-5; 7 bases match TRBD1. The ends lost 4 bases at V and 3 bases at J; junction bases unmatched: 6. Per germline, CDR1 MNHEY and CDR2 SMNVEV (reference sequence). This CDR3 has 15 amino acids.

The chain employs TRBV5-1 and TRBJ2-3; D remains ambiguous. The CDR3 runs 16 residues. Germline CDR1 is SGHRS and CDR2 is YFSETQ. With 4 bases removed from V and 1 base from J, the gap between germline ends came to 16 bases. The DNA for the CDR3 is TGCGCCAGCAGCCGTGCACCTGTTGCAGGCACAGATACGCAGTATTTT. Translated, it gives CASSRAPVAGTDTQYF.

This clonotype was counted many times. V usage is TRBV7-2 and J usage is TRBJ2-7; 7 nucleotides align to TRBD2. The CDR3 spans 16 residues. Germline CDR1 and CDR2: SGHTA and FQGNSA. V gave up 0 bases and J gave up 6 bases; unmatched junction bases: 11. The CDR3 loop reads CASSLARGRWSGEQYF. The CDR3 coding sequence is TGTGCCAGCAGCTTAGCCCGCGGGAGATGGTCGGGCGAGCAGTACTTC.

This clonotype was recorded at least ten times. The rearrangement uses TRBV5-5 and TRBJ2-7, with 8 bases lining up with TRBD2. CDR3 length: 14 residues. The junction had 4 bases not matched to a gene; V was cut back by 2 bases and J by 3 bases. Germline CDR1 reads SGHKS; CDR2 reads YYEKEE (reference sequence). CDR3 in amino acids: CASSFAGGLYEQYF. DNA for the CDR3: TGTGCCAGCAGCTTTGCGGGGGGACTCTACGAGCAGTACTTC.

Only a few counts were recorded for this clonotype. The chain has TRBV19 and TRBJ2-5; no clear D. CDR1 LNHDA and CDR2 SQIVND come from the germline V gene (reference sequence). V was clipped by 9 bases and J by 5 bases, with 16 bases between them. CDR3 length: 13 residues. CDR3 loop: CASRSRSAETQYF. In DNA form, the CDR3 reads TGTGCCAGCCGATCCCGATCAGCGGAGACCCAGTACTTC.

CDR3 loop: CASSIEGQRQYF. In nucleotides, the CDR3 is TGTGCCAGTAGTATAGAAGGACAGCGGCAGTATTTT. This chain uses TRBV19 with TRBJ2-3; a weak D match, TRBD1 (6 bases). CDR1 and CDR2 from the germline V gene are LNHDA and SQIVND (reference sequence). The CDR3 totals 12 residues. V was shortened by 0 bases and J by 11 bases, with 9 bases between the two germline ends.

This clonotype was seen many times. The DNA of the CDR3 is TGCAGTGCTAGGGACGCAGCGGGAGGGAGTTTGGGGGTTCAGTTCTTC. Translated, it gives CSARDAAGGSLGVQFF. The V gene is TRBV20-1, the J gene TRBJ2-1; 10 nucleotides agree with TRBD2. The germline V gene encodes CDR1 DFQATT and CDR2 SNEGSKA (reference sequence). V lost 3 bases and J lost 13; bases outside the gene matches: 18. CDR3 length: 16 residues.

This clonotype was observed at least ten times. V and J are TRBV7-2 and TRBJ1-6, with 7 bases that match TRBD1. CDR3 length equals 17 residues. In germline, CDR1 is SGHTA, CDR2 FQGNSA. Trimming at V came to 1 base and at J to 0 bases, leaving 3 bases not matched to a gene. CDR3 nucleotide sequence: TGTGCCAGCAGCTTAGTCGGACAGGACTCCTATAATTCACCCCTCCACTTT. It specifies CASSLVGQDSYNSPLHF.

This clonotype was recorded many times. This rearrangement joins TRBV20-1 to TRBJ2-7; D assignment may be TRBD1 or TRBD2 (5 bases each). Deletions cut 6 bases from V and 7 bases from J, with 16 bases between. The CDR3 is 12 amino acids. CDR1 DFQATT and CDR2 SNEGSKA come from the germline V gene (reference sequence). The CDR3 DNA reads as TGCAGTGCCGCCGGGACGTTGAGGGAGCAGTACTTC. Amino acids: CSAAGTLREQYF.

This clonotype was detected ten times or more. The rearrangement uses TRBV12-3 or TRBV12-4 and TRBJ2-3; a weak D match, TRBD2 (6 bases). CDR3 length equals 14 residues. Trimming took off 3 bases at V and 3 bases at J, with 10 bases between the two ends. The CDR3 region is CASSFVGRTDTQYF. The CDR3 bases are TGTGCCAGCAGTTTCGTCGGGAGAACAGATACGCAGTATTTT.

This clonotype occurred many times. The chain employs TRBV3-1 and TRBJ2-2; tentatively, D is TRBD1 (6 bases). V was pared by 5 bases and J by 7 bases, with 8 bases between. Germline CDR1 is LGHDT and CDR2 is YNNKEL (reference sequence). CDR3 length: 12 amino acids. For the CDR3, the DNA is TGTGCCAGCAGCAACAGGGTCGGGGAGCTGTTTTTT. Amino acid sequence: CASSNRVGELFF.